These T cell receptor beta chains were read from a single sample in a study of blood T cell repertoires in COVID-19. Measured with immunoSEQ multiplex PCR; TCRdb has only the in-frame clones, and not every one. This sample has 150,000 to 200,000 clones, with around 86% found just once. The sequenced material came from peripheral blood. All receptors come from a woman in her seventies with COVID-19, enrolled during active disease. The CDR3 runs from the conserved cysteine through the conserved F or W. A D gene is named only where the DNA matches it firmly. The listing skips clone size in some rows; elsewhere it reads once, few, many or a size class.

D gene	V gene	J gene	clone size	CDR3 protein	CDR3 DNA
TRBD1	TRBV7-8	TRBJ1-3	.	CASSPRDRSDWSGNTIYF	TGTGCCAGCAGCCCCCGGGACAGGTCCGACTGGTCTGGAAACACCATATATTTT
.	TRBV3-1/TRBV3-2	TRBJ2-1	.	CASSQGALRNNEQFF	TGTGCCAGCAGCCAGGGGGCGTTAAGGAACAATGAGCAGTTCTTC
.	TRBV6-5	TRBJ1-6	once	CASSPESSYNSPLHF	TGTGCCAGCAGTCCGGAGAGCTCCTATAATTCACCCCTCCACTTT
TRBD2	TRBV5-1	TRBJ2-1	.	CASSFSGRSYNEQFF	TGCGCCAGCAGCTTTAGCGGGAGATCCTACAATGAGCAGTTCTTC
.	TRBV5-1	TRBJ1-5	.	CASSLGYASGQPQHF	TGCGCCAGCAGCTTGGGTTACGCCTCGGGACAGCCCCAGCATTTT
TRBD2	TRBV9	TRBJ2-7	few	CASSVAASGTYEQYF	TGTGCCAGCAGCGTAGCCGCTAGCGGGACGTACGAGCAGTACTTC
.	TRBV6-5	TRBJ2-2	once	CASSSVGELFF	TGTGCCAGCAGTTCCGTCGGGGAGCTGTTTTTT
.	TRBV30	TRBJ1-2	.	CAWSAPGREGNGYTF	TGTGCCTGGAGTGCCCCCGGGAGGGAAGGAAATGGCTACACCTTC
TRBD1	TRBV7-2	TRBJ1-2	once	CASSPSGDRANYGYTF	TGTGCCAGCAGCCCCTCAGGGGACAGGGCTAACTATGGCTACACCTTC
.	TRBV7-8	TRBJ2-7	.	CASSFEEVSDEQYF	TGTGCCAGCAGCTTTGAAGAGGTCTCGGACGAGCAGTACTTC
TRBD2	TRBV6-2/TRBV6-3	TRBJ2-1	.	CASSTRSGRAYNEQFF	TGTGCCAGCAGTACCCGTAGCGGGAGGGCCTACAATGAGCAGTTCTTC
.	TRBV5-8	TRBJ1-2	once	CASSLAALAYGYTF	TGTGCCAGCAGCTTGGCGGCACTAGCCTATGGCTACACCTTC
TRBD1	TRBV30	TRBJ2-1	.	CAWSGRTGTYNEQFF	TGTGCCTGGAGTGGCCGGACAGGGACTTACAATGAGCAGTTCTTC
.	TRBV18	TRBJ1-1	.	CASSPRQVSSTEAFF	TGTGCCAGCTCACCACGGCAGGTCTCGAGCACTGAAGCTTTCTTT
.	TRBV5-8	TRBJ1-1	.	CASSRQINTEAFF	TGTGCCAGTAGCCGACAGATAAACACTGAAGCTTTCTTT
.	TRBV19	TRBJ1-6	.	CASSGQGHSPLHF	TGTGCCAGTAGTGGCCAGGGGCACTCACCCCTCCACTTT
.	TRBV30	TRBJ1-6	.	CAWSGESFGNSPLHF	TGTGCCTGGAGTGGGGAGTCCTTCGGAAATTCACCCCTCCACTTT
.	TRBV6-5	TRBJ1-2	.	CASSDSPGTLYGYTF	TGTGCCAGCAGTGACTCCCCCGGGACTCTCTATGGCTACACCTTC
.	TRBV7-2	TRBJ1-3	.	CASSRVRGAPSGNTIYF	TGTGCCAGCAGCCGCGTGCGGGGGGCCCCCTCTGGAAACACCATATATTTT
TRBD1	TRBV27	TRBJ2-6	few	CASSLSVRDRGFSGANVLTF	TGTGCCAGCAGTTTATCGGTCCGGGACAGGGGTTTCTCTGGGGCCAACGTCCTGACTTTC
TRBD2	TRBV5-4	TRBJ2-1	.	CASSSTRGAYNEQFF	TGTGCCAGCAGCTCTACACGGGGGGCCTACAATGAGCAGTTCTTC
.	TRBV10-3	TRBJ1-2	.	CAISGGSNYGYTF	TGTGCCATCTCAGGTGGCAGTAACTATGGCTACACCTTC
.	TRBV14	TRBJ2-1	.	CASSQASAYNEQFF	TGTGCCAGCAGCCAGGCCAGCGCCTACAATGAGCAGTTCTTC
TRBD1	TRBV19	TRBJ2-7	.	CASRQGPGSYEQYF	TGTGCCAGCAGACAGGGCCCCGGATCCTACGAGCAGTACTTC
.	TRBV19	TRBJ1-2	.	CASSRGDLWFDGYTF	TGTGCCAGTAGTAGGGGGGACCTCTGGTTCGATGGCTACACCTTC
.	TRBV27	TRBJ2-2	.	CASRVAEYTGELFF	TGTGCCAGCAGAGTAGCGGAGTACACCGGGGAGCTGTTTTTT
.	TRBV11-1	TRBJ2-7	.	CASSTAGSPGEQYF	TGTGCCAGCAGCACCGCCGGGTCCCCGGGGGAGCAGTACTTC
TRBD1	TRBV28	TRBJ1-1	.	CASKRIVGRQGSTEAFF	TGTGCCAGCAAAAGGATTGTGGGGCGACAGGGTTCCACTGAAGCTTTCTTT
.	TRBV27	TRBJ2-7	few	CASSLTSIYEQYF	TGTGCCAGCAGTTTAACTTCTATATACGAGCAGTACTTC
.	TRBV19	TRBJ1-1	.	CASSITGVNTEAFF	TGTGCCAGTAGTATCACCGGAGTGAACACTGAAGCTTTCTTT
.	TRBV19	TRBJ2-2	.	CATTRDKNTGELFF	TGTGCCACCACCCGGGACAAGAACACCGGGGAGCTGTTTTTT
.	TRBV6-2/TRBV6-3	TRBJ2-1	.	CASSWSLLGGGFF	TGTGCCAGCAGTTGGTCCTTACTCGGAGGCGGATTCTTC
.	TRBV7-3	TRBJ2-7	.	CASSYSGQSEQYF	TGTGCCAGCAGCTACTCGGGACAATCCGAGCAGTACTTC
TRBD2	TRBV28	TRBJ2-1	.	CASSSDLAGGRGEQFF	TGTGCCAGCAGTTCGGACCTAGCGGGAGGCCGCGGTGAGCAGTTCTTC
TRBD2	TRBV9	TRBJ2-3	.	CASSGIAGVTDTQYF	TGTGCCAGCAGCGGTATAGCGGGTGTGACAGATACGCAGTATTTT
.	TRBV11-2	TRBJ2-5	few	CASSSGTQRAETQYF	TGTGCCAGCAGCTCCGGGACTCAAAGGGCAGAGACCCAGTACTTC
TRBD1	TRBV7-8	TRBJ1-5	once	CASSLELSNRGNQPQHF	TGTGCCAGCAGCTTAGAGTTGTCGAACAGGGGAAATCAGCCCCAGCATTTT
.	TRBV28	TRBJ1-6	.	CASSLAGAQNSPLHF	TGTGCCAGCAGTTTAGCGGGGGCGCAGAATTCACCCCTCCACTTT
TRBD2	TRBV7-2	TRBJ2-3	.	CASSLASSGKGTDTQYF	TGTGCCAGCAGCTTAGCTTCTAGCGGGAAGGGCACAGATACGCAGTATTTT
.	TRBV18	TRBJ2-1	.	CASSPLSSFSYNEQFF	TGTGCCAGCTCACCCCTTAGTTCTTTCTCCTACAATGAGCAGTTCTTC
TRBD1	TRBV30	TRBJ1-1	.	CAWSKRQGNTEAFF	TGTGCCTGGAGTAAGAGACAGGGTAACACTGAAGCTTTCTTT
TRBD1	TRBV28	TRBJ1-1	.	CASTRTGGYTEAFF	TGTGCCAGCACCAGGACAGGGGGCTACACTGAAGCTTTCTTT
TRBD1	TRBV3-1/TRBV3-2	TRBJ2-7	.	CASSQWGTGEFSEQYF	TGTGCCAGCAGCCAATGGGGGACAGGGGAATTTAGTGAGCAGTACTTC
TRBD2	TRBV6-2/TRBV6-3	TRBJ2-7	.	CASSYPGLAGASFGIEQYF	TGTGCCAGCAGTTACCCTGGACTAGCGGGAGCTTCTTTTGGTATCGAGCAGTACTTC
TRBD2	TRBV6-6	TRBJ2-1	.	CASSDYSGRAREQFF	TGTGCCAGCAGCGACTATAGCGGGAGGGCAAGAGAGCAGTTCTTC
.	TRBV6-4	TRBJ1-1	.	CASRASGIQAEAFF	TGTGCCAGCAGAGCCTCAGGGATTCAAGCTGAAGCTTTCTTT
.	TRBV6-1	TRBJ1-1	.	CASSEGMGGKAFF	TGTGCCAGCAGTGAAGGCATGGGGGGGAAAGCTTTCTTT
.	TRBV29-1	TRBJ2-2	.	CSVDRANTGELFF	TGCAGCGTTGACAGGGCGAACACCGGGGAGCTGTTTTTT
TRBD1	TRBV5-4	TRBJ1-2	.	CASSLPRGTNYGYTF	TGTGCCAGCAGCTTACCCAGGGGGACTAACTATGGCTACACCTTC